The clone carrying this T cell receptor (beta chain) was seen at least ten times. Its antigen remains unidentified. Individual cDNA molecules received unique molecular identifiers during library preparation. TCRdb reprocessed the 5' RACE reads with MiXCR, giving one entry per CDR3 protein. The sample lists some 40,000 distinct CDR3 sequences; approximately 8% were seen once. The sample originates from a study of early T cells in non-severe SARS-CoV-2 infection. About the research overall: Sequencing used unsorted whole-blood bulk RNA, so chains lack pairing. Study-wide results and caveats: Database matching using VDJdb favored anti-spike CD8 responses, with private and CD4 specificities left missing.

The germline V gene has CDR1 SGHAT and CDR2 FQNNGV. CDR3 size: 12 residues. Trimming cost V 5 bases and J 3 bases, with 8 bases left between them. The starting material was whole blood, obtained at baseline. The V gene is TRBV11-2, the J gene TRBJ2-7; D is unclear. This sequence was found in an adult who was a healthcare worker with PCR-confirmed SARS-CoV-2 infection or an uninfected control (not recorded which). Here the CDR3 reads CASSLANYEQYF. CDR3 sequence (DNA): TGTGCCAGCAGCCTCGCCAACTACGAGCAGTACTTC.